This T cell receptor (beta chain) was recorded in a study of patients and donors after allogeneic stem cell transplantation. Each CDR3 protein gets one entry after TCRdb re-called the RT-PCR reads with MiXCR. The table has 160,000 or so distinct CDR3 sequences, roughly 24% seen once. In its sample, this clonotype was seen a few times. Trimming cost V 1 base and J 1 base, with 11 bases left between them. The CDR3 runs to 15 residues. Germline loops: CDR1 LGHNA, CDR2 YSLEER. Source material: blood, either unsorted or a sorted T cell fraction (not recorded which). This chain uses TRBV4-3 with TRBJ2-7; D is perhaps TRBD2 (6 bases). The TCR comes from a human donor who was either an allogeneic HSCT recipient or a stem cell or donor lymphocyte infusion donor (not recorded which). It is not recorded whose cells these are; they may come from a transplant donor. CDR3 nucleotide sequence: TGCGCCAGCAGCCAAGGGGTGGGACTTTCCTACGAGCAGTACTTC. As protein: CASSQGVGLSYEQYF.